This T cell receptor (beta chain) was obtained from a study of sequential checkpoint blockade in melanoma. Treatment noted: randomized to nivolumab then ipilimumab (arm A) or the reverse (arm B). In germline, CDR1 is SEHNR, CDR2 FQNEAQ (reference sequence). This CDR3 is built from 17 residues. V shed 4 bases and J shed 5 bases, with 21 bases lying between them. Only in-frame clones appear in the TCRdb table, and some are missing; sequencing was by immunoSEQ multiplex PCR. The table lists about 5,700 clones, about 90% of them singletons. This receptor was obtained from a human donor with melanoma. Sequencing used CD8+ T cells sorted from blood (inferred from file names), obtained from a patient given nivolumab and ipilimumab in sequence. J is TRBJ2-1 and V is TRBV7-9; possible D gene TRBD2, 7 bases. CDR3 amino acids: CASSSIMGGAPDNEQFF. The CDR3 coding sequence is TGTGCCAGCAGCTCAATCATGGGGGGGGCGCCGGACAATGAGCAGTTCTTC.